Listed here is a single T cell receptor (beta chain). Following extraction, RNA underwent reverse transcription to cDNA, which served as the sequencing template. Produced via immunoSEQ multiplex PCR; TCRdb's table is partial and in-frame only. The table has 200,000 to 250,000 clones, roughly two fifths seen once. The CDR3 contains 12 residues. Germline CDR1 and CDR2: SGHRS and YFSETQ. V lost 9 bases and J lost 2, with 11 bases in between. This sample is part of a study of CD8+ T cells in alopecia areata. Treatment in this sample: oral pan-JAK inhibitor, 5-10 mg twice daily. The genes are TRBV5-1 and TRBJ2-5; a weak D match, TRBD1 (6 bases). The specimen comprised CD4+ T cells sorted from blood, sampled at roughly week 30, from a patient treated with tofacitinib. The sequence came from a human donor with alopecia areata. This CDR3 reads CATNRDQETQYF. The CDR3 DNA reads TGCGCCACCAACAGGGATCAAGAGACCCAGTACTTC.